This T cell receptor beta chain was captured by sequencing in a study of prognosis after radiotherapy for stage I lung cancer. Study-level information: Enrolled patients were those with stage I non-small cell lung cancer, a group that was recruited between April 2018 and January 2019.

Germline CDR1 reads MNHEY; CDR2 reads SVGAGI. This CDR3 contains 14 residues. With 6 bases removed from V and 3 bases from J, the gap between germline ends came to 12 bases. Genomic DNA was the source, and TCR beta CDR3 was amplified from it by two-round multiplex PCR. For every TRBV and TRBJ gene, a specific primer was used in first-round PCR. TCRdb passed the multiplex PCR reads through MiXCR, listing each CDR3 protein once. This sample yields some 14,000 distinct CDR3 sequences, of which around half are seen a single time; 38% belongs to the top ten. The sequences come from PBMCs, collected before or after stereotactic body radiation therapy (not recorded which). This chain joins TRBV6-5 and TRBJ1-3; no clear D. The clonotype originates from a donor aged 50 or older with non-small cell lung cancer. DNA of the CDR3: TGTGCCAGCAGGTTAATGACGGTTGGAAACACCATATATTTT. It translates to CASRLMTVGNTIYF.